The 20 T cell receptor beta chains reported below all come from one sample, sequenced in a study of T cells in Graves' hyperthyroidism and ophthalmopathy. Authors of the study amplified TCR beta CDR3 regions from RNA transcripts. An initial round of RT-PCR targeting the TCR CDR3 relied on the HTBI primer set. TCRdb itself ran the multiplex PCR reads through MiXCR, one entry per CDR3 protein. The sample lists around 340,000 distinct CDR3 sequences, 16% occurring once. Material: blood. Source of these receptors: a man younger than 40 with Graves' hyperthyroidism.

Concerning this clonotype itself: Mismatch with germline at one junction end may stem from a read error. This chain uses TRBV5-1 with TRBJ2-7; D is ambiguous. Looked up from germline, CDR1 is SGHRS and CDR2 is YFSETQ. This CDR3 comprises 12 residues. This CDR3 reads CASSGTSYERYF. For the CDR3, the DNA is TGCGCCAGCAGCGGAACCTCCTACGAGCGGTACTTC.

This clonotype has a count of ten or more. CDR3: CASSAGNSYNEQFF. The DNA for the CDR3 is TGTGCCAGCAGCGCCGGGAATTCATACAATGAGCAGTTCTTC. The gene calls are TRBV7-8 and TRBJ2-1; the D gene is possibly TRBD2 (5 bases). Germline V CDR1 and CDR2: SGHVS, FQNEAQ. V lost 5 bases and J lost 4, with 12 bases in between. The CDR3 has 14 residues.

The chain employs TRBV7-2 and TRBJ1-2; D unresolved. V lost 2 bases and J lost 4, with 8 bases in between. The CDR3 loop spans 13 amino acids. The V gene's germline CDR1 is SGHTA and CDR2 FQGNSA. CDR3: CASSLLRLYGYTF. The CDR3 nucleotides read TGTGCCAGCAGCTTACTCCGACTCTATGGCTACACCTTC.

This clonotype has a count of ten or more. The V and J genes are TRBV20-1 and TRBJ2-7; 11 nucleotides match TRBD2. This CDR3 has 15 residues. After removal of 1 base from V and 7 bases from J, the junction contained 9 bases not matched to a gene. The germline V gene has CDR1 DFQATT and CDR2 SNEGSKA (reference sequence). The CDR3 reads CSARAGTSGAGEQYF. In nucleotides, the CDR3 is TGCAGTGCTAGAGCCGGGACTAGCGGTGCGGGGGAGCAGTACTTC.

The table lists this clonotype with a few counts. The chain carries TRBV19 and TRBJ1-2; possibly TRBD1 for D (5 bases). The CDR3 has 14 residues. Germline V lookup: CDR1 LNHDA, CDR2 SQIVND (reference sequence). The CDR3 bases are TGTGCGGAGGGGAGGGGAGGACTTAACTATGGCTACACCTTC. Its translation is CAEGRGGLNYGYTF.

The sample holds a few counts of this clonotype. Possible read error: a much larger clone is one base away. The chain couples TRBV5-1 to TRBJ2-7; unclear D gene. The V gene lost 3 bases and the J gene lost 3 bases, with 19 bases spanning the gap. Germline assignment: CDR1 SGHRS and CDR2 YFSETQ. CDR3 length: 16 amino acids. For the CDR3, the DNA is TGCGCCAGCAGCTCAGAATGCGGACGACTTAGCTACGAGCAGTACTTC. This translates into CASSSECGRLSYEQYF.

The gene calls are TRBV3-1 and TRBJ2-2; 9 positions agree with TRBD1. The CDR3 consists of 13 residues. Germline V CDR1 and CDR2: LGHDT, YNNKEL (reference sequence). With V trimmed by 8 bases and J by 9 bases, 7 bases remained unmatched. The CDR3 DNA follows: TGTGCCAGCGGCCCGGGACAGGGCCGGGAGCTGTTTTTT. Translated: CASGPGQGRELFF.

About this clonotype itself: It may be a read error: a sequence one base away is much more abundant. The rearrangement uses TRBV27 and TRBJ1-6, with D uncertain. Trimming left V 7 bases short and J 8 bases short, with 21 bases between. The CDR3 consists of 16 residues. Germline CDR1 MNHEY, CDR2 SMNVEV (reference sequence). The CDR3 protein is CASNQRRGGSHSPLHF. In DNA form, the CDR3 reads TGTGCCAGCAACCAAAGGAGAGGAGGGAGTCATTCACCCCTCCACTTT.

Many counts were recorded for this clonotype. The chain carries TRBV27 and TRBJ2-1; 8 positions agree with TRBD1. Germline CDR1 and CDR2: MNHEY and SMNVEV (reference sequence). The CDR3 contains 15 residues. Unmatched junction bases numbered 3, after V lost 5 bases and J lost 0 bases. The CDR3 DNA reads TGTGCCAGCAGTCCCACAGGGGGCTCCTACAATGAGCAGTTCTTC. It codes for CASSPTGGSYNEQFF.

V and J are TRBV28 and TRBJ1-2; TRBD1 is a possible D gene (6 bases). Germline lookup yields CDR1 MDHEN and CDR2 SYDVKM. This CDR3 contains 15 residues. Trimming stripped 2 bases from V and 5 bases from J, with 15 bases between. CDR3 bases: TGTGCCAGCAGTTTAGTTGGGGGGCTGGGATATGGCTACACCTTC. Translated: CASSLVGGLGYGYTF.

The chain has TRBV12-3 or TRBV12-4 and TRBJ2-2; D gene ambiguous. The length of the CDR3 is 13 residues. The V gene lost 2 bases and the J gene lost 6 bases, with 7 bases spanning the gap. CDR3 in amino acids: CASSLSEAGELFF. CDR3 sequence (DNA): TGTGCCAGCAGTTTATCGGAAGCCGGGGAGCTGTTTTTT.

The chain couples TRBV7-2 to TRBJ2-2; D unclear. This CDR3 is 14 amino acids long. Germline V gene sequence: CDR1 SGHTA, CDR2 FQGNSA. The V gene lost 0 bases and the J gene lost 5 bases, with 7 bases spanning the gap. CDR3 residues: CASSLALRTGELFF. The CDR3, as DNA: TGTGCCAGCAGCTTAGCGCTGCGGACCGGGGAGCTGTTTTTT.

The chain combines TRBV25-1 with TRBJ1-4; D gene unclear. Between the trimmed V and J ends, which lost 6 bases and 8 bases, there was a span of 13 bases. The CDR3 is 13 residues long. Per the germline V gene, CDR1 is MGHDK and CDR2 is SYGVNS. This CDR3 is CASRGMAGEKLFF. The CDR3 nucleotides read TGTGCCAGCAGAGGAATGGCGGGAGAAAAACTGTTTTTT.

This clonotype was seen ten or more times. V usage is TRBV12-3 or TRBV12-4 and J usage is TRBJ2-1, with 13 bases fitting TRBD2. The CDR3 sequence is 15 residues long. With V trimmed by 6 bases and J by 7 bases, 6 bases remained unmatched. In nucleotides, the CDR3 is TGTGCCAGCAGACAACGGACTAGCGGGAGAAATGAGCAGTTCTTC. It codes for CASRQRTSGRNEQFF.

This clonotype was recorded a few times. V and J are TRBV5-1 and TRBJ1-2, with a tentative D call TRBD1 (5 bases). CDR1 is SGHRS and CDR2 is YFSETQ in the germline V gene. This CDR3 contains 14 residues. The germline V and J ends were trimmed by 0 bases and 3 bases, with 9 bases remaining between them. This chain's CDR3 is CASSLARVDYGYTF. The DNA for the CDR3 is TGCGCCAGCAGCTTGGCCAGGGTAGACTATGGCTACACCTTC.

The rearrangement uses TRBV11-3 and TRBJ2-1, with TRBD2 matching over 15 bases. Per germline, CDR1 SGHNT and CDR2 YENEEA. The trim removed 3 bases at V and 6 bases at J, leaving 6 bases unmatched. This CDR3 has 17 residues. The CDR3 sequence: CASSFSGLAGGPNEQFF. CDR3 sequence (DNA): TGTGCCAGCAGCTTCTCCGGACTAGCGGGAGGGCCCAATGAGCAGTTCTTC. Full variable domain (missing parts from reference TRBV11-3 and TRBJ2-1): EAGVVQSPRYKIIEKKQPVAFWCNPISGHNTLYWYLQNLGQGPELLIRYENEEAVDDSQLPKDRFSAERLKGVDSTLKIQPAELGDSAVYLCASSFSGLAGGPNEQFFGPGTRLTVL.

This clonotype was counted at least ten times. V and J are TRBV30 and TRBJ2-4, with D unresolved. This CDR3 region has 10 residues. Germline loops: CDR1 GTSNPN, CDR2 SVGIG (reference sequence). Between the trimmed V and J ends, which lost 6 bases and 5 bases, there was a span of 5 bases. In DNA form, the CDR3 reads TGTGCCTGTCAGGAAAACATTCAGTACTTC. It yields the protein CACQENIQYF. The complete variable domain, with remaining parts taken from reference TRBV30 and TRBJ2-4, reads SQTIHQWPATLVQPVGSPLSLECTVEGTSNPNLYWYRQAAGRGLQLLFYSVGIGQISSEVPQNLSASRPQDRQFILSSKKLLLSDSGFYLCACQENIQYFGAGTRLSVL.

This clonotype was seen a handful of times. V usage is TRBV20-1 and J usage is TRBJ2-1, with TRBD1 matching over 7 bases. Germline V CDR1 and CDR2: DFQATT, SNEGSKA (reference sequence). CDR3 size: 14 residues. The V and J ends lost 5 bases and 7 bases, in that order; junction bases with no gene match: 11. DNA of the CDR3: TGCAGTGCTGGGCGACAGGGTTTTGGGAATGAGCAGTTCTTC. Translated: CSAGRQGFGNEQFF.

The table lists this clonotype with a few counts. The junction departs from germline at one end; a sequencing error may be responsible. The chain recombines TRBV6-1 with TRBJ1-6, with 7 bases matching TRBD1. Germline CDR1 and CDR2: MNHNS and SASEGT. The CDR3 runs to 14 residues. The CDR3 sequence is CASRVQTGVSPPHF. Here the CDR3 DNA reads TGTGCCAGCAGGGTCCAAACAGGGGTTTCACCCCCCCACTTT.

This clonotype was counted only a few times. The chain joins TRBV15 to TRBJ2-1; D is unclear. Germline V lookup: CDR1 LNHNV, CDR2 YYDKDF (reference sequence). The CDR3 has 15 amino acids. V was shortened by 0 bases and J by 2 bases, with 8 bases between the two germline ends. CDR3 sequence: CATSRDGNPYNEQFF. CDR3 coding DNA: TGTGCCACCAGCAGAGATGGGAACCCCTACAATGAGCAGTTCTTC.